This TCR beta chain comes out of a study of response to subunit inactivated influenza vaccine. Study-wide results and caveats: The authors proposed limited new T cell recruitment per seasonal influenza vaccination.

This clonotype was recorded at least ten times. Its antigen is not identified. TCRdb independently ran MiXCR on the RT-PCR reads; one entry per CDR3 protein. Of 500,000 to 550,000 distinct CDR3 sequences listed, approximately 7.7% are singletons. Looked up from germline, CDR1 is MNHEY and CDR2 is SVGAGI. The CDR3 is 16 residues long. Deletions cut 4 bases from V and 5 bases from J, with 20 bases between. The TCR was taken from a man between 50 and 70 years old who received an inactivated influenza vaccine. The chain couples TRBV6-5 to TRBJ1-1, with unresolved D. This sample comprised PBMCs from blood, obtained less than 25 months after vaccination. The CDR3 sequence is CASSFGVRVPRTEAFF. DNA for the CDR3: TGTGCCAGCAGTTTCGGAGTAAGGGTGCCGCGGACTGAAGCTTTCTTT.